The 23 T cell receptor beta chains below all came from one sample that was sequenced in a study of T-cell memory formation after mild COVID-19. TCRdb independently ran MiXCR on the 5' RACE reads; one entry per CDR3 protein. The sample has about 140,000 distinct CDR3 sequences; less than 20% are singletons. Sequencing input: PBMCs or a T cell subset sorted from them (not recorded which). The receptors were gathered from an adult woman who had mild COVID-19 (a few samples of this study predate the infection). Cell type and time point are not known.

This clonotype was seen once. CDR3 DNA sequence: TGCGCCAGCAGCTTGGGGACACAGGCCTACATGAACACTGAAGCTTTCTTT. Protein: CASSLGTQAYMNTEAFF. This chain joins TRBV5-1 and TRBJ1-1; possible D gene TRBD1, 5 bases. CDR3 length: 17 residues. Germline loops: CDR1 SGHRS, CDR2 YFSETQ. V was cut by 0 bases and J by 0 bases, with 15 bases left in between.

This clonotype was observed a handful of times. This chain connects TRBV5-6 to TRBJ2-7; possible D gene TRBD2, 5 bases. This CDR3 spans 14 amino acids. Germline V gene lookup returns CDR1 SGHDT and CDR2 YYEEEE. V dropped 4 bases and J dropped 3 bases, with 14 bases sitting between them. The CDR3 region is CASSPGRADYEQYF. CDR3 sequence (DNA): TGTGCCAGCAGCCCGGGAAGAGCTGACTACGAGCAGTACTTC. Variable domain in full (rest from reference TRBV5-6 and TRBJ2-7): DAGVTQSPTHLIKTRGQQVTLRCSPKSGHDTVSWYQQALGQGPQFIFQYYEEEERQRGNFPDRFSGHQFPNYSSELNVNALLLGDSALYLCASSPGRADYEQYFGPGTRLTVT.

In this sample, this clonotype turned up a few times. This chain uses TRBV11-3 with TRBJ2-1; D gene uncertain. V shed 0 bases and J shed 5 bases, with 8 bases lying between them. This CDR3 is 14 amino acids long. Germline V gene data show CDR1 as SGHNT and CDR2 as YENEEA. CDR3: CASSLDNLDNEQFF. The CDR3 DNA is TGTGCCAGCAGCTTAGACAACCTTGACAATGAGCAGTTCTTC.

This CDR3 reads CASATEGNSYEQYF. As DNA, the CDR3 is TGTGCCAGCGCAACGGAGGGAAACTCCTACGAGCAGTACTTC. The genes are TRBV25-1 and TRBJ2-7, with a tentative D call TRBD2 (6 bases). Germline CDR1 MGHDK, CDR2 SYGVNS. Trimming shortened V by 8 bases and J by 0 bases, and 14 bases separated the two germline ends. This CDR3 has 14 amino acids.

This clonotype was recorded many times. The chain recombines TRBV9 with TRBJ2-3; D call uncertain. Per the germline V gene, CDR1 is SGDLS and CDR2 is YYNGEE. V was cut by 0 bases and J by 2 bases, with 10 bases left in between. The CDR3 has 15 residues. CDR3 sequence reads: CASSVGTLDTDTQYF. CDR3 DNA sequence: TGTGCCAGCAGCGTAGGGACCCTGGACACAGATACGCAGTATTTT.

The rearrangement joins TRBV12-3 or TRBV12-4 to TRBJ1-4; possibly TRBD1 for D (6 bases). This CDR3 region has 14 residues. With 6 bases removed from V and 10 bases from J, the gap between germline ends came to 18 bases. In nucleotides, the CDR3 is TGTGCCAGCAGGCCGACAGGAAAGGGGGGAAAACTGTTTTTT. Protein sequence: CASRPTGKGGKLFF.

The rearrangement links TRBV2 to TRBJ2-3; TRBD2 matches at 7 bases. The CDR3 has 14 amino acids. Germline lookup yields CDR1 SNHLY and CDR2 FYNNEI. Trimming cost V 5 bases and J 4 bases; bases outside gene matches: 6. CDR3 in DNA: TGTGCCAGCAGTAGGGCGGGAGAGGCAGATACGCAGTATTTT. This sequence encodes CASSRAGEADTQYF.

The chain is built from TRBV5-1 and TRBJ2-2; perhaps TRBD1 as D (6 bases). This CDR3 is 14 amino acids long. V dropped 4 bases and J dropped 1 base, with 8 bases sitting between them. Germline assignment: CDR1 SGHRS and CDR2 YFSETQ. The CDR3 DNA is TGCGCCAGCAGCGTGGGACAGAACACCGGGGAGCTGTTTTTT. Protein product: CASSVGQNTGELFF.

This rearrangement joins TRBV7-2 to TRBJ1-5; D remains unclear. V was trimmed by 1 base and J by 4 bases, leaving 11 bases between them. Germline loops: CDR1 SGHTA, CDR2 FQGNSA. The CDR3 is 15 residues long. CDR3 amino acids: CASSLVVQNNQPQHF. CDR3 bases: TGTGCCAGCAGCTTAGTAGTACAGAATAATCAGCCCCAGCATTTT.

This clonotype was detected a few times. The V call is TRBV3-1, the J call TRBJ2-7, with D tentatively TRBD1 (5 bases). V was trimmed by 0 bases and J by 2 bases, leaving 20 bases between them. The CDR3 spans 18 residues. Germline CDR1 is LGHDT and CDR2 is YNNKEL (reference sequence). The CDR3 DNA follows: TGTGCCAGCAGCCAAGATCCTCCGCGTATAGACAGTCCCTACGAGCAGTACTTC. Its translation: CASSQDPPRIDSPYEQYF.

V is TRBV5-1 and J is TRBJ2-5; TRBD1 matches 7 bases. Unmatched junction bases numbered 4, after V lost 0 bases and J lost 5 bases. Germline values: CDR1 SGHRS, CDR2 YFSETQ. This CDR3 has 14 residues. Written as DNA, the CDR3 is TGCGCCAGCAGCTTGGGACAGGGAGATGAGACCCAGTACTTC. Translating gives CASSLGQGDETQYF.

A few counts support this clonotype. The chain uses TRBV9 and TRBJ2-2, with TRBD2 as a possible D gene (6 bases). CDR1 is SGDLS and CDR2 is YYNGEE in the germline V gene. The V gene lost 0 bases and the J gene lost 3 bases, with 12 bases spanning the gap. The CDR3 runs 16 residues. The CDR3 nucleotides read TGTGCCAGCAGCGTAGAATTGGGACTGTACACCGGGGAGCTGTTTTTT. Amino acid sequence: CASSVELGLYTGELFF.

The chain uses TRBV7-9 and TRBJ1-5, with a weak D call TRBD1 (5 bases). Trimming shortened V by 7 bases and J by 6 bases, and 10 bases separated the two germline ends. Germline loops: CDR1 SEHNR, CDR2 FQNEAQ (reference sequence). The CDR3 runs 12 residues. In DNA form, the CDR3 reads TGTGCCAGCACCACCGGGGGTCAGCCCCAGCATTTT. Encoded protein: CASTTGGQPQHF.

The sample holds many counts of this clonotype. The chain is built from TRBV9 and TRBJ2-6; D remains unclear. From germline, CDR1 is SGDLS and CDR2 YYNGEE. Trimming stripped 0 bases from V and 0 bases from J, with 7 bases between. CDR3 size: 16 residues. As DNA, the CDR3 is TGTGCCAGCAGCGTAGAGGTCAACTCTGGGGCCAACGTCCTGACTTTC. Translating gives CASSVEVNSGANVLTF. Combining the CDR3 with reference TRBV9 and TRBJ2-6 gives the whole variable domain DSGVTQTPKHLITATGQRVTLRCSPRSGDLSVYWYQQSLDQGLQFLIQYYNGEERAKGNILERFSAQQFPDLHSELNLSSLELGDSALYFCASSVEVNSGANVLTFGAGSRLTVL.

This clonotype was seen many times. CDR3 coding DNA: TGTGCCAGCAGCTTAAGGCGGGGGGGACCCTACGAGCAGTACTTC. Its translation is CASSLRRGGPYEQYF. The chain is built from TRBV7-3 and TRBJ2-7, with 9 bases matching TRBD2. Germline V CDR1 and CDR2: SGHTA, FQGTGA. CDR3 length: 15 residues. Trimming cost V 1 base and J 2 bases; bases outside gene matches: 3.

The CDR3 loop is CASSHFRTSGSTDTQYF. Here the CDR3 DNA reads TGTGCCAGCAGCCACTTTCGGACTAGCGGTAGCACAGATACGCAGTATTTT. V is TRBV3-1 and J is TRBJ2-3; TRBD2 matches 10 bases. Germline V gene data show CDR1 as LGHDT and CDR2 as YNNKEL (reference sequence). This CDR3 has 17 residues. The J segment lost 0 bases and the V segment lost 3 bases, leaving 6 bases of the junction unmatched.

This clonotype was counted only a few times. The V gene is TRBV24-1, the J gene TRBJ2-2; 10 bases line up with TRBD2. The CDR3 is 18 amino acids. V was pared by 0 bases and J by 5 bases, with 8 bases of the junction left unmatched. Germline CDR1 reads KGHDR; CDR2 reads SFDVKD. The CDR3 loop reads CATSDLGSLAGETGELFF. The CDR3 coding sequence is TGTGCCACCAGTGATTTGGGGAGCCTAGCGGGAGAGACCGGGGAGCTGTTTTTT.

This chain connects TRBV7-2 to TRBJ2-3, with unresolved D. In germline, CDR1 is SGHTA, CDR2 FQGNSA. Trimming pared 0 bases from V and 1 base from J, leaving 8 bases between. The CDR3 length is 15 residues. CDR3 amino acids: CASSLAVTGTDTQYF. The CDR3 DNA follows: TGTGCCAGCAGCTTAGCAGTCACCGGCACAGATACGCAGTATTTT.

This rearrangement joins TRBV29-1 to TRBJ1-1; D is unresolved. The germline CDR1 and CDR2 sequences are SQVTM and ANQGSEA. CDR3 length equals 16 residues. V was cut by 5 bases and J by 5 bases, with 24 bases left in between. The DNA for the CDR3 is TGCAGCGTTACCCCAATTCGACGCACCGGAGGGACTGAAGCTTTCTTT. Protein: CSVTPIRRTGGTEAFF.

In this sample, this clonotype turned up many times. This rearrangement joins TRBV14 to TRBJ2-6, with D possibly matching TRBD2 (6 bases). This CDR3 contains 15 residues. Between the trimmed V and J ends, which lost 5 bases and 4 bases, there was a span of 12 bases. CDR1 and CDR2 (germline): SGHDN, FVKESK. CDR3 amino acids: CASSTSKAGANVLTF. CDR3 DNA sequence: TGTGCCAGCAGCACTAGCAAAGCCGGGGCCAACGTCCTGACTTTC.

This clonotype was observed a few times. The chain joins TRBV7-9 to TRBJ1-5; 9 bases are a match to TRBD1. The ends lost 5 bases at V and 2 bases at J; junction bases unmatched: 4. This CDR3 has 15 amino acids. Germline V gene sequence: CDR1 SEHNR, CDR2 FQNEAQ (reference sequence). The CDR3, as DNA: TGTGCCAGCAGCGGGTGGGACAGGGGCAATCAGCCCCAGCATTTT. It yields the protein CASSGWDRGNQPQHF.

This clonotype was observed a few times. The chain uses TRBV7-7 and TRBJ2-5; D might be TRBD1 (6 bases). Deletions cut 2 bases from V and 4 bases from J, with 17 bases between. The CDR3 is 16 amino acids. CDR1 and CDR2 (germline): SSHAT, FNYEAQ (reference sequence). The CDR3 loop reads CASSLSTGRGRETQYF. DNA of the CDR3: TGTGCCAGCAGCTTATCGACAGGAAGAGGGAGAGAGACCCAGTACTTC.

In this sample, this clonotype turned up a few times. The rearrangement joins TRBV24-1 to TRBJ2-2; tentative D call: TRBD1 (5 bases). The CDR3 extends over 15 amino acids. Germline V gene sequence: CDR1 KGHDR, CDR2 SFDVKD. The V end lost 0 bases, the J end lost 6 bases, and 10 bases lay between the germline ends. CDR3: CATSDLQGYAGELFF. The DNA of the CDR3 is TGTGCCACCAGTGATTTGCAGGGATACGCCGGGGAGCTGTTTTTT.